This T cell receptor (beta chain) stems from a study of shared clonotypes between healthy human individuals. Broader study findings: With few donors, the genetic and exposure-history diversity represented was limited.

Generated by immunoSEQ multiplex PCR, the TCRdb table keeps only in-frame clones and is missing some. Of hundreds of thousands of clones in the sample, approximately 97% are singletons; the top ten hold approximately 0.057%. With respect to this clone: The antigen remains undetermined.

The germline V gene encodes CDR1 KGHSH and CDR2 LQKENI. The V and J ends lost 2 bases and 3 bases respectively, with 11 bases between them. The CDR3 has 14 residues. Researchers partitioned CD4+ cells into CD45RA+ naive and CD45RA-negative memory subsets. The clonotype comes from a young woman in good health. The sample was naive CD4+ T cells sorted from blood. The subset is: CD45RA+ positively selected. The rearrangement links TRBV18 to TRBJ2-7; the D gene is possibly TRBD2 (5 bases). CDR3: CASSPGSGNYEQYF. Here the CDR3 DNA reads TGTGCCAGCTCACCAGGCAGCGGAAACTACGAGCAGTACTTC.